This T cell receptor (beta chain) was found in a study of CD8+ T cells in alopecia areata. Background on the study: Treated patients were scored for severity by percent of scalp affected.

RNA, once extracted, was reverse transcribed into cDNA for use as the sequencing template. TCRdb's copy holds only in-frame clones and misses some; the assay was immunoSEQ multiplex PCR. The sample has roughly 190,000 clones, under 80% seen once. Notes on the study in general: Among the top 100, expanded CD8+ clones, as well as scalp clonality, were significantly decreased by tofacitinib. Whether baseline CD8+ expansion is linked to response remains uncertain, given a single nonresponder.

A word on this clone: What it binds is not known.

Trimming took off 5 bases at V and 3 bases at J, with 10 bases between the two ends. Germline values: CDR1 SGHDT, CDR2 YYEEEE. CDR3 size: 13 residues. Treatment reported: oral pan-JAK inhibitor, 5-10 mg twice daily. The genes are TRBV5-6 and TRBJ2-3; D uncertain. The specimen was CD4+ T cells sorted from blood, collected at approximately week 49, from a patient treated with tofacitinib. This TCR came from a human donor with alopecia areata. The DNA for the CDR3 is TGTGCCAGCAGACTCACCGGTACAGATACGCAGTATTTT. It yields the protein CASRLTGTDTQYF.